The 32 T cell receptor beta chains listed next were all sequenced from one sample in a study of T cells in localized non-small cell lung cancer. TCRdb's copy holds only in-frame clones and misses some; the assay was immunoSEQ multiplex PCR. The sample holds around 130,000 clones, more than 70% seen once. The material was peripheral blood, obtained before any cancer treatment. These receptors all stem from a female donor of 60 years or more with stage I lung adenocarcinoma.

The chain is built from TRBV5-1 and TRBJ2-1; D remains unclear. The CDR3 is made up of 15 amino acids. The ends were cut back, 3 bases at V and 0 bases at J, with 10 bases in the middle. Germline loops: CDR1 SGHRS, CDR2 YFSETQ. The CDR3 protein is CASSWTESSYNEQFF. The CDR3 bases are TGCGCCAGCAGCTGGACGGAGAGCTCCTACAATGAGCAGTTCTTC.

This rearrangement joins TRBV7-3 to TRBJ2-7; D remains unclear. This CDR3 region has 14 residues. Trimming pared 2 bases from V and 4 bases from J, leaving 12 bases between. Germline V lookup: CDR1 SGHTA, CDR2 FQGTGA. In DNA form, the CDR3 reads TGTGCCAGCAGCTTAGGCCGGCCCCCTTACGAGCAGTACTTC. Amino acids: CASSLGRPPYEQYF.

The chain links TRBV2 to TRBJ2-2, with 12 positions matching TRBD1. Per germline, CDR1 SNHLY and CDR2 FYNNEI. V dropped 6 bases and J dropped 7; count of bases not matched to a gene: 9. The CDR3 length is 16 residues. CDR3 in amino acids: CASSETGQGAIGELFF. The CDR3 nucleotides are TGTGCCAGCAGCGAAACGGGACAGGGGGCCATCGGGGAGCTGTTTTTT.

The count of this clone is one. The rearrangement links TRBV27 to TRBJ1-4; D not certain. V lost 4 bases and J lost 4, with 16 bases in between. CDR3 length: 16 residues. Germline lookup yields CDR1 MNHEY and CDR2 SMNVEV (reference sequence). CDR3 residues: CASSSLSVVRNEKLFF. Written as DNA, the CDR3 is TGTGCCAGCAGTTCCCTTTCGGTCGTCCGTAATGAAAAACTGTTTTTT. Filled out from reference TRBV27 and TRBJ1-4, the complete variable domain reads EAQVTQNPRYLITVTGKKLTVTCSQNMNHEYMSWYRQDPGLGLRQIYYSMNVEVTDKGDVPEGYKVSRKEKRNFPLILESPSPNQTSLYFCASSSLSVVRNEKLFFGSGTQLSVL.

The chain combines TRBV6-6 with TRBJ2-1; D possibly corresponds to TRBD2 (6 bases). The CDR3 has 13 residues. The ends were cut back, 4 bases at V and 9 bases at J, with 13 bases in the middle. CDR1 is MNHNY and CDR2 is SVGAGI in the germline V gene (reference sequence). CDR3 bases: TGTGCCAGCAGTTGGATCCTGGGAGGTGAGCAGTTCTTC. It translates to CASSWILGGEQFF.

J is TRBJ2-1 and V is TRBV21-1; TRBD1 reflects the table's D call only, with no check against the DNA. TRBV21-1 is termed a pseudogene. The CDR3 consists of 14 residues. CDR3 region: CASSLDRKYNEQFF. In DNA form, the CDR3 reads TGTGCCAGCAGCTTGGACAGAAAATACAATGAGCAGTTCTTC.

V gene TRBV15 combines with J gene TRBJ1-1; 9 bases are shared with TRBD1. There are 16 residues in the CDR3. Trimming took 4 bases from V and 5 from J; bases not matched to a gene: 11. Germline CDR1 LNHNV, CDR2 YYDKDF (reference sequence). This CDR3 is CATSKNTGTGRTEAFF. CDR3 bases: TGTGCCACCAGCAAAAACACCGGGACAGGGAGGACTGAAGCTTTCTTT.

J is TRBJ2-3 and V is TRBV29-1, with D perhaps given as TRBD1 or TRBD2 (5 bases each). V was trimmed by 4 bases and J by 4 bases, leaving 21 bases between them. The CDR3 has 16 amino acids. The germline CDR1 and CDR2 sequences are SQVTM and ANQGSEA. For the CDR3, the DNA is TGCAGCGTTGGGGGGTTGGCGGACCTCACCGCAGATACGCAGTATTTT. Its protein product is CSVGGLADLTADTQYF.

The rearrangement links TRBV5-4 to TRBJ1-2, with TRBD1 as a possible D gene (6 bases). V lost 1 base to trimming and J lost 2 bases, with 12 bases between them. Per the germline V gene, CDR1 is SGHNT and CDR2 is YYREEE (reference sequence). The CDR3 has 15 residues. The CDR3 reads CASSLMQGRNYGYTF. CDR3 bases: TGTGCCAGCAGCTTGATGCAGGGGCGCAACTATGGCTACACCTTC.

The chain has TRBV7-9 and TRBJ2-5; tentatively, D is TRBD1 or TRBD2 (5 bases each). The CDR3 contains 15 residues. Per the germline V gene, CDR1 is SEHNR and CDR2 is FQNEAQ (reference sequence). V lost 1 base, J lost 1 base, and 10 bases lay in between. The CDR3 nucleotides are TGTGCCAGCAGCTTAGGGCTGAGGGGCCAAGAGACCCAGTACTTC. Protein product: CASSLGLRGQETQYF.

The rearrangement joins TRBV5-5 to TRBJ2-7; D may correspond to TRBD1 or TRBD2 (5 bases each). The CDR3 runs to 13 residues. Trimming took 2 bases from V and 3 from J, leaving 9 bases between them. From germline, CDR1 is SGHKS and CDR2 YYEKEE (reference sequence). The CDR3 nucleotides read TGTGCCAGCAGCTTTCCGGGGCTCTACGAGCAGTACTTC. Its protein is CASSFPGLYEQYF.

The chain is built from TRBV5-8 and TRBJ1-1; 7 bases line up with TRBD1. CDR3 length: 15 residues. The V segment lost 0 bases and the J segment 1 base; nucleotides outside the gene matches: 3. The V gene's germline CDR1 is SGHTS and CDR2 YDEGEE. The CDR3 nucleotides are TGTGCCAGCAGCTTGGTGGAGGGGGCGAACACTGAAGCTTTCTTT. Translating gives CASSLVEGANTEAFF.

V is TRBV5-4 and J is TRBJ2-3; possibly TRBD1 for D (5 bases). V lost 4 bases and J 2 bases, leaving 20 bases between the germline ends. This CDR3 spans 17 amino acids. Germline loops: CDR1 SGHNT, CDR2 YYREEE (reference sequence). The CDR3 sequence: CASSQERQSMITDTQYF. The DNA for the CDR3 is TGTGCCAGCAGCCAGGAGCGACAGAGCATGATCACAGATACGCAGTATTTT.

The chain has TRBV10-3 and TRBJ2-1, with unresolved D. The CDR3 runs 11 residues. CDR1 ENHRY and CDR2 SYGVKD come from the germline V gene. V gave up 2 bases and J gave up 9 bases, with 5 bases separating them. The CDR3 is CAISEVVEQFF. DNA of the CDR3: TGTGCCATCAGTGAGGTTGTTGAGCAGTTCTTC.

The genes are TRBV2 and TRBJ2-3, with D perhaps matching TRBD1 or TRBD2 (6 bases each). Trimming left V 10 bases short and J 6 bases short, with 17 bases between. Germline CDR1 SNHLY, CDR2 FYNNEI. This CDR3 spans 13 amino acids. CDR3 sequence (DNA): TGTGCCAAGGGGGGAGGTGCATATGATACGCAGTATTTT. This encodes CAKGGGAYDTQYF.

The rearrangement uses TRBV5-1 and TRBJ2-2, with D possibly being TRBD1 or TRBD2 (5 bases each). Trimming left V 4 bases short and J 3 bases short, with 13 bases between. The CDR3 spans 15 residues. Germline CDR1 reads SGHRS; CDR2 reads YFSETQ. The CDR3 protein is CASSPEVGHTGELFF. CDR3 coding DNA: TGCGCCAGCAGCCCGGAGGTGGGGCACACCGGGGAGCTGTTTTTT.

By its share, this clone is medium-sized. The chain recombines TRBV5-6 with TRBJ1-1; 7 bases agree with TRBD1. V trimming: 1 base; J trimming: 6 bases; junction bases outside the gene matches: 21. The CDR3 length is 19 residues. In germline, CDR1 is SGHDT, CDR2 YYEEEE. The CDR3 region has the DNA TGTGCCAGCAGCTTGCCATTTAAGGGACAGTCTCCTCAAACCGCTGAAGCTTTCTTT. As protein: CASSLPFKGQSPQTAEAFF.

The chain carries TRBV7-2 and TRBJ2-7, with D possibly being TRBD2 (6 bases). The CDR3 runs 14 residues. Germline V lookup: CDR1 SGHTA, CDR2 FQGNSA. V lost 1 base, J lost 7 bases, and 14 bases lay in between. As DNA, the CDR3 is TGTGCCAGCAGCTTAGTGACTTCACGGGGGGAGCAGTACTTC. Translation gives CASSLVTSRGEQYF.

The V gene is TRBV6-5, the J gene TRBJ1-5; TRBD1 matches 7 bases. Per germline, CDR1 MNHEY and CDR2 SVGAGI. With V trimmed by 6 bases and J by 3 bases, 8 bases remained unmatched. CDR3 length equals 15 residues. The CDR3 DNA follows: TGTGCCAGCAGCCTGGCAGGGGGTTTCAATCAGCCCCAGCATTTT. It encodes CASSLAGGFNQPQHF.

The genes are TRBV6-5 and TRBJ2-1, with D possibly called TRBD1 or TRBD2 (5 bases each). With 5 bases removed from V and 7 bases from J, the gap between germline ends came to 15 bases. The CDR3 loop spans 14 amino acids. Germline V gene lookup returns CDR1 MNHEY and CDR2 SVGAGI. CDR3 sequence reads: CASSDWGSGNEQFF. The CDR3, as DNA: TGTGCCAGCAGTGACTGGGGGTCAGGAAATGAGCAGTTCTTC.

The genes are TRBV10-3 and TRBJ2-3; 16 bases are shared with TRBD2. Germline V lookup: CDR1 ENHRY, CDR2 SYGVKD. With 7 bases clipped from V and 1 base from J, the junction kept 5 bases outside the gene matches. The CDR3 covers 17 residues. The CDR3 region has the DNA TGTGCCATCAAAGGGACTAGCGGGAGGGCCGGCACAGATACGCAGTATTTT. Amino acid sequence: CAIKGTSGRAGTDTQYF.

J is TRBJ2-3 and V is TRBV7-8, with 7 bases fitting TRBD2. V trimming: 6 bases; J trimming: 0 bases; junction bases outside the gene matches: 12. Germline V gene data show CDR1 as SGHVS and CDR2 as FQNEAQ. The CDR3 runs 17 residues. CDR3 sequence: CASSWTVAGVSTDTQYF. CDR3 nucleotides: TGTGCCAGCAGTTGGACGGTGGCGGGAGTTAGCACAGATACGCAGTATTTT.

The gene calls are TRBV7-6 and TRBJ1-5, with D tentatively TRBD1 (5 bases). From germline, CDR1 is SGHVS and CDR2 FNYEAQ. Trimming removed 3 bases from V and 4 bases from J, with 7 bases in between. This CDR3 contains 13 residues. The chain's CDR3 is CASSFGGNQPQHF. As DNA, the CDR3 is TGTGCCAGCAGCTTCGGGGGGAATCAGCCCCAGCATTTT. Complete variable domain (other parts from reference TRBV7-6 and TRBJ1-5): GAGVSQSPRYKVTKRGQDVALRCDPISGHVSLYWYRQALGQGPEFLTYFNYEAQQDKSGLPNDRFSAERPEGSISTLTIQRTEQRDSAMYRCASSFGGNQPQHFGDGTRLSIL.

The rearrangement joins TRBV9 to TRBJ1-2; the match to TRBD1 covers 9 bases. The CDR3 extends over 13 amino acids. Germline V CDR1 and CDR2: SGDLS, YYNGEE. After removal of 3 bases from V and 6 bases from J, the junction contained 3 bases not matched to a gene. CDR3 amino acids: CASSGTGEDGYTF. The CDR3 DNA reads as TGTGCCAGCAGCGGGACAGGGGAAGATGGCTACACCTTC.

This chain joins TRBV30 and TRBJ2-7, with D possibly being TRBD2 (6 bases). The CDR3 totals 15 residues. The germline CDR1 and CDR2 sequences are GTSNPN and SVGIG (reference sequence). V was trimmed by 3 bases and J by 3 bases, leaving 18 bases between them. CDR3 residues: CAWSQGEARVYEQYF. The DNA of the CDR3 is TGTGCCTGGAGCCAAGGGGAGGCACGAGTCTACGAGCAGTACTTC.

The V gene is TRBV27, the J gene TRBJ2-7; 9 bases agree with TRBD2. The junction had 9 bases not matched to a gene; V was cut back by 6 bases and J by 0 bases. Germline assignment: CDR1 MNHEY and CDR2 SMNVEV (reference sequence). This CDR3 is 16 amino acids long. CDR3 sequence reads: CASSSHSGSGSYEQYF. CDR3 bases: TGTGCCAGCAGCTCTCATAGCGGGAGCGGCTCCTACGAGCAGTACTTC.

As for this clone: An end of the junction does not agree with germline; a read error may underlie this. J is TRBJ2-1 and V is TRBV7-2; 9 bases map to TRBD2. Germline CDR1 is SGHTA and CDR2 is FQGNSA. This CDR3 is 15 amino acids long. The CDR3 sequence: CASSLAGPHYNEQFF. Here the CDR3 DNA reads TGTGCCAGCAGCCTAGCGGGGCCCCACTACAATGAGCAGTTCTTC.

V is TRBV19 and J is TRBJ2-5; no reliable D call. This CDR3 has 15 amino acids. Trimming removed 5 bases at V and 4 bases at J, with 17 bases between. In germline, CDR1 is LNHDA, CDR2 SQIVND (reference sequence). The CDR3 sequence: CASSPQSWGSETQYF. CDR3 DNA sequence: TGTGCCAGTAGTCCTCAAAGTTGGGGATCAGAGACCCAGTACTTC.

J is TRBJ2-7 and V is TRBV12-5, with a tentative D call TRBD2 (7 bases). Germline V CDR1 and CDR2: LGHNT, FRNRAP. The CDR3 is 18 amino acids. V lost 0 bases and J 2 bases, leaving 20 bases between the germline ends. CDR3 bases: TGTGCTAGTGGTTTGGTACATCAAGGGGGGGGGTTCCCCTACGAGCAGTACTTC. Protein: CASGLVHQGGGFPYEQYF.

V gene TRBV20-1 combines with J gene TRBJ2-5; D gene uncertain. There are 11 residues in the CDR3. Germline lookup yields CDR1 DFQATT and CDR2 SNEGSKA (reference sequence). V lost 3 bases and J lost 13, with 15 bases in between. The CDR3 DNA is TGCAGTGCTAGTCTTGACCGCCCGGGGTACTTC. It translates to CSASLDRPGYF.

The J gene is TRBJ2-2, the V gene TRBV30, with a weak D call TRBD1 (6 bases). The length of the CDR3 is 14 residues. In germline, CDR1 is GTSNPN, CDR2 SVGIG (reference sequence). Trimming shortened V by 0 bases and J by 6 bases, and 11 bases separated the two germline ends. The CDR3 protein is CAWSVNRVAGELFF. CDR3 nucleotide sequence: TGTGCCTGGAGTGTAAACAGGGTAGCCGGGGAGCTGTTTTTT.

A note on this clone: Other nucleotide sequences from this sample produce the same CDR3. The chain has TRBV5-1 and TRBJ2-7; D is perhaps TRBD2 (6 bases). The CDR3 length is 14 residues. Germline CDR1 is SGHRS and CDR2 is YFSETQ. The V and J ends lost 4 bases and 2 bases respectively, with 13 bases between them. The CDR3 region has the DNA TGCGCCAGCAGCCTGGGCGGGACTCCCTACGAGCAGTACTTC. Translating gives CASSLGGTPYEQYF.